This entry concerns a single T cell receptor (beta chain). Its target is unknown. The data derive from a study of brain T cells in children with intractable seizures. Clones were read by immunoSEQ multiplex PCR, and TCRdb kept only the in-frame ones, dropping some. The table lists about 340,000 clones, over 90% of them singletons. Stated time point: blood from clinic visit 5 months post-surgery; TSC patient then seizure free. Sequencing was limited to surgery cases with top T cell transcript signatures in brain tissue. V lost 6 bases to trimming and J lost 1 base, with 7 bases between them. Per germline, CDR1 SGHRS and CDR2 YFSETQ. The CDR3 totals 12 residues. Points from the study as a whole: Absence of clones before surgery may stem from lower sequencing depth. Viral specificity was inferred only from CDR3 similarity; HCMV serostatus was unknown.

This rearrangement joins TRBV5-1 to TRBJ1-1, with D uncertain. Sequenced material: peripheral blood, taken roughly 5 months after surgery. The receptor comes from a boy in the first two years of life with tuberous sclerosis and intractable seizures. The CDR3 sequence: CASKAGNTEAFF. In nucleotides, the CDR3 is TGCGCCAGCAAGGCGGGGAACACTGAAGCTTTCTTT.